One sample yielded the 20 T cell receptor beta chains listed below, sequenced in a study of blood T cells in healthy people across ages. Next came a second PCR, run for roughly 6 to 11 cycles, which used a sample-barcoded 5' primer along with a J-beta primer mix. One entry per CDR3 protein, called by TCRdb with MiXCR from the 5' RACE reads. Counted here are more than 700,000 distinct CDR3 sequences, about 53% occurring once; the ten biggest clones make up about 38%. Material for sequencing was blood. The receptor set was obtained from a man of 80 years or more in good health.

Concerning this clonotype itself: One junction end disagrees with the germline gene, perhaps due to a read error. V is TRBV5-1 and J is TRBJ2-7, with D tentatively TRBD2 (7 bases). CDR1 is SGHRS, CDR2 YFSETQ, per germline. This CDR3 is 14 amino acids long. CDR3 protein: CASSLSGGPYGQYF. CDR3 nucleotide sequence: TGCGCCAGCAGCTTGTCGGGGGGCCCCTACGGGCAGTACTTC.

This clonotype appeared a single time. V usage is TRBV29-1 and J usage is TRBJ2-1, with 8 bases lining up with TRBD1. The CDR3 totals 15 residues. Trimming took 4 bases from V and 0 from J; bases not matched to a gene: 5. Germline assignment: CDR1 SQVTM and CDR2 ANQGSEA. In DNA, the CDR3 is TGCAGCGTTGGGCCCGGGACAGGCTCCTACAATGAGCAGTTCTTC. As protein: CSVGPGTGSYNEQFF.

This clonotype occurred once. The rearrangement joins TRBV11-2 to TRBJ2-1, with TRBD2 identical over 15 bases. TRBJ2-7 explains the end of the DNA better; the J call may be wrong. CDR3 size: 16 residues. In germline, CDR1 is SGHAT, CDR2 FQNNGV. The CDR3 region is CASSQAGTSGRYEQYF. The CDR3 DNA sequence: TGTGCCAGCAGCCAAGCCGGGACTAGCGGGAGGTACGAGCAGTACTTC.

As to this clonotype: An end of the junction differs from the germline gene, which may be a read error. This chain joins TRBV19 and TRBJ1-1, with no clear D. Germline CDR1 is LNHDA and CDR2 is SQIVND (reference sequence). The CDR3 totals 15 residues. DNA of the CDR3: TGTGCCAGTAGTACTCTGGAGGCGGGGAACACCGAAGCTTTCTTT. Translating gives CASSTLEAGNTEAFF.

The chain combines TRBV28 with TRBJ2-7; TRBD1 might be the D (5 bases). CDR3 size: 14 residues. With 5 bases removed from V and 4 bases from J, the gap between germline ends came to 15 bases. Germline lookup yields CDR1 MDHEN and CDR2 SYDVKM. The CDR3 here is CASSPYRISYEQYF. DNA for the CDR3: TGTGCCAGCAGTCCCTACAGGATCTCTTACGAGCAGTACTTC.

In the case of this clonotype: The junction departs from the called germline gene at one end, perhaps through a read error. The chain has TRBV29-1 and TRBJ2-4, with 9 bases matching TRBD1. Germline V gene data show CDR1 as SQVTM and CDR2 as ANQGSEA. The CDR3 covers 13 residues. The CDR3 loop reads CSAWTGAGNIRYF. The CDR3 nucleotides are TGCAGCGCCTGGACAGGGGCGGGAAACATTCGGTACTTC.

The V call is TRBV5-1, the J call TRBJ2-1; the D gene is possibly TRBD1 (6 bases). Germline V gene sequence: CDR1 SGHRS, CDR2 YFSETQ. The CDR3 consists of 18 residues. The V gene lost 0 bases and the J gene lost 0 bases, with 16 bases spanning the gap. CDR3 in DNA: TGCGCCAGCAGCTTGGAGCATCTGGGGGCCAGCTCCTACAATGAGCAGTTCTTC. This encodes CASSLEHLGASSYNEQFF. Together with reference TRBV5-1 and TRBJ2-1, the CDR3 gives the full variable domain: KAGVTQTPRYLIKTRGQQVTLSCSPISGHRSVSWYQQTPGQGLQFLFEYFSETQRNKGNFPGRFSGRQFSNSRSEMNVSTLELGDSALYLCASSLEHLGASSYNEQFFGPGTRLTVL.

The gene calls are TRBV28 and TRBJ2-7; tentative D call: TRBD2 (6 bases). Germline-derived CDR1 and CDR2 are MDHEN and SYDVKM. The V and J ends lost 10 bases and 0 bases respectively, with 19 bases between them. The CDR3 spans 15 residues. This CDR3 reads CATDPGDWSSYEQYF. In DNA form, the CDR3 reads TGTGCCACCGACCCGGGGGACTGGAGCTCCTACGAGCAGTACTTC.

This chain links TRBV6-2 or TRBV6-3 with TRBJ2-4; weak D call: TRBD2 (5 bases). The germline V and J ends were trimmed by 0 bases and 6 bases, with 18 bases remaining between them. Looked up from germline, CDR1 is MNHEY and CDR2 is SVGEGT. CDR3 length equals 17 residues. CDR3 sequence reads: CASSYSLSSSGLNIQYF. The CDR3 coding sequence is TGTGCCAGCAGTTACTCTCTAAGCAGCTCCGGACTAAACATTCAGTACTTC.

This chain links TRBV12-3 or TRBV12-4 with TRBJ2-5, with D possibly matching TRBD1 (6 bases). V lost 6 bases, J lost 1 base, and 9 bases lay in between. This CDR3 comprises 13 residues. CDR3 nucleotides: TGTGCCAGCAGCCGGGACACCCAAGAGACCCAGTACTTC. It translates to CASSRDTQETQYF.

This clonotype was recorded many times. The chain uses TRBV29-1 and TRBJ2-3; no definite D call. Germline V CDR1 and CDR2: SQVTM, ANQGSEA. Trimming took off 7 bases at V and 14 bases at J, with 22 bases between the two ends. This CDR3 contains 12 residues. CDR3 sequence: CSATNRIGYAYF. CDR3 coding DNA: TGCAGCGCCACGAACAGAATTGGATACGCGTATTTT.

V is TRBV10-3 and J is TRBJ2-2; D call uncertain. The CDR3 consists of 13 residues. Germline V gene lookup returns CDR1 ENHRY and CDR2 SYGVKD. V lost 4 bases and J 1 base, leaving 4 bases between the germline ends. CDR3 DNA sequence: TGTGCCATCAGTGTACTGAACACCGGGGAGCTGTTTTTT. Translating gives CAISVLNTGELFF.

The gene calls are TRBV18 and TRBJ2-7, with 8 bases lining up with TRBD1. Germline V gene sequence: CDR1 KGHSH, CDR2 LQKENI. Losses at the gene ends were 3 bases for V and 2 bases for J; bases not matched to a gene: 3. This CDR3 has 14 residues. The CDR3 protein is CASSPDRAPYEQYF. As DNA, the CDR3 is TGTGCCAGCTCACCGGACAGGGCCCCCTACGAGCAGTACTTC.

This chain joins TRBV5-1 and TRBJ2-1; possible D gene TRBD2, 6 bases. CDR1 and CDR2 (germline): SGHRS, YFSETQ. The CDR3 sequence is 14 residues long. With 0 bases removed from V and 7 bases from J, the gap between germline ends came to 11 bases. In nucleotides, the CDR3 is TGCGCCAGCAGCTTGGGACGCCTAGCGAATGAGCAGTTCTTC. Translation gives CASSLGRLANEQFF.

The sample holds a few counts of this clonotype. The V call is TRBV28, the J call TRBJ2-5; D is uncertain. Trimming removed 6 bases at V and 5 bases at J, with 10 bases between. The CDR3 is 12 residues long. Germline CDR1 and CDR2: MDHEN and SYDVKM. The CDR3 region is CASSPGWETQYF. CDR3 sequence (DNA): TGTGCCAGCAGCCCTGGTTGGGAGACCCAGTACTTC.

The chain links TRBV18 to TRBJ2-7, with D perhaps being TRBD1 or TRBD2 (5 bases each). The CDR3 is 14 amino acids. Germline CDR1 is KGHSH and CDR2 is LQKENI. V lost 2 bases and J lost 4, with 12 bases in between. The CDR3 nucleotides are TGTGCCAGCTCACCAGGGACCGCCCAGTACGAGCAGTACTTC. Its translation: CASSPGTAQYEQYF.

The chain employs TRBV28 and TRBJ2-7; TRBD1 agrees at 9 bases. This CDR3 is 14 amino acids long. V lost 7 bases to trimming and J lost 4 bases; unmatched junction nucleotides: 8. The V gene's germline CDR1 is MDHEN and CDR2 SYDVKM. The CDR3 protein is CASNVPGTGYEQYF. The CDR3 region has the DNA TGTGCCAGCAACGTCCCGGGGACAGGGTACGAGCAGTACTTC.

V is TRBV6-6 and J is TRBJ2-3; possible D gene TRBD1, 5 bases. The germline gives CDR1 MNHNY, CDR2 SVGAGI (reference sequence). V was pared by 6 bases and J by 14 bases, with 24 bases between. The length of the CDR3 is 14 residues. CDR3 region: CASSSPVGHRYAYF. The DNA of the CDR3 is TGTGCCAGCAGCTCGCCGGTGGGGCACAGATACGCGTATTTT.

The chain joins TRBV5-1 to TRBJ2-1, with D tentatively TRBD1 (6 bases). Germline V gene data show CDR1 as SGHRS and CDR2 as YFSETQ. The length of the CDR3 is 15 residues. The ends were cut back, 0 bases at V and 6 bases at J, with 13 bases in the middle. The CDR3 sequence is CASSLGGGAFNEQFF. CDR3 nucleotide sequence: TGCGCCAGCAGCTTGGGTGGGGGCGCTTTCAATGAGCAGTTCTTC.

This chain joins TRBV3-1 and TRBJ1-2; 7 bases line up with TRBD1. The CDR3 consists of 14 residues. Per germline, CDR1 LGHDT and CDR2 YNNKEL (reference sequence). V shed 1 base and J 7 bases; nucleotides not matched to a gene: 6. CDR3 residues: CASSQGEGAFGYTF. CDR3 in DNA: TGTGCCAGCAGCCAAGGAGAGGGGGCATTTGGCTACACCTTC. The whole variable domain, filled in from reference TRBV3-1 and TRBJ1-2, reads DTAVSQTPKYLVTQMGNDKSIKCEQNLGHDTMYWYKQDSKKFLKIMFSYNNKELIINETVPNRFSPKSPDKAHLNLHINSLELGDSAVYFCASSQGEGAFGYTFGSGTRLTVV.